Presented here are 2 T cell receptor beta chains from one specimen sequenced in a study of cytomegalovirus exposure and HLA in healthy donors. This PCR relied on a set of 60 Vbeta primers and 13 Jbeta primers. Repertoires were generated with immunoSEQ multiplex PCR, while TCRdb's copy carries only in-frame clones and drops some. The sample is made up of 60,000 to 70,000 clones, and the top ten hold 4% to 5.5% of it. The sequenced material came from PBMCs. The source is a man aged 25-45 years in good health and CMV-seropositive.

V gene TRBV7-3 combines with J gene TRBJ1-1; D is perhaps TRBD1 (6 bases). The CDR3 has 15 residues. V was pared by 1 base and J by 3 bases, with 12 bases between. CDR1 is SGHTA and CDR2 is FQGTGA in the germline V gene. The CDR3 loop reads CASSLRGQGDTEAFF. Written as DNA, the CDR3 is TGTGCCAGCAGCTTAAGGGGGCAGGGAGACACTGAAGCTTTCTTT.

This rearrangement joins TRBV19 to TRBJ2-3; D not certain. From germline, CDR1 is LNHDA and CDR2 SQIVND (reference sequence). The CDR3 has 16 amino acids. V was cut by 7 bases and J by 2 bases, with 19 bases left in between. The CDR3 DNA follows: TGTGCCAGTACCCTAACTCCCTTTCTAGACACAGATACGCAGTATTTT. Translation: CASTLTPFLDTDTQYF. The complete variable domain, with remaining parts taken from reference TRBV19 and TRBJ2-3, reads DGGITQSPKYLFRKEGQNVTLSCEQNLNHDAMYWYRQDPGQGLRLIYYSQIVNDFQKGDIAEGYSVSREKKESFPLTVTSAQKNPTAFYLCASTLTPFLDTDTQYFGPGTRLTVL.